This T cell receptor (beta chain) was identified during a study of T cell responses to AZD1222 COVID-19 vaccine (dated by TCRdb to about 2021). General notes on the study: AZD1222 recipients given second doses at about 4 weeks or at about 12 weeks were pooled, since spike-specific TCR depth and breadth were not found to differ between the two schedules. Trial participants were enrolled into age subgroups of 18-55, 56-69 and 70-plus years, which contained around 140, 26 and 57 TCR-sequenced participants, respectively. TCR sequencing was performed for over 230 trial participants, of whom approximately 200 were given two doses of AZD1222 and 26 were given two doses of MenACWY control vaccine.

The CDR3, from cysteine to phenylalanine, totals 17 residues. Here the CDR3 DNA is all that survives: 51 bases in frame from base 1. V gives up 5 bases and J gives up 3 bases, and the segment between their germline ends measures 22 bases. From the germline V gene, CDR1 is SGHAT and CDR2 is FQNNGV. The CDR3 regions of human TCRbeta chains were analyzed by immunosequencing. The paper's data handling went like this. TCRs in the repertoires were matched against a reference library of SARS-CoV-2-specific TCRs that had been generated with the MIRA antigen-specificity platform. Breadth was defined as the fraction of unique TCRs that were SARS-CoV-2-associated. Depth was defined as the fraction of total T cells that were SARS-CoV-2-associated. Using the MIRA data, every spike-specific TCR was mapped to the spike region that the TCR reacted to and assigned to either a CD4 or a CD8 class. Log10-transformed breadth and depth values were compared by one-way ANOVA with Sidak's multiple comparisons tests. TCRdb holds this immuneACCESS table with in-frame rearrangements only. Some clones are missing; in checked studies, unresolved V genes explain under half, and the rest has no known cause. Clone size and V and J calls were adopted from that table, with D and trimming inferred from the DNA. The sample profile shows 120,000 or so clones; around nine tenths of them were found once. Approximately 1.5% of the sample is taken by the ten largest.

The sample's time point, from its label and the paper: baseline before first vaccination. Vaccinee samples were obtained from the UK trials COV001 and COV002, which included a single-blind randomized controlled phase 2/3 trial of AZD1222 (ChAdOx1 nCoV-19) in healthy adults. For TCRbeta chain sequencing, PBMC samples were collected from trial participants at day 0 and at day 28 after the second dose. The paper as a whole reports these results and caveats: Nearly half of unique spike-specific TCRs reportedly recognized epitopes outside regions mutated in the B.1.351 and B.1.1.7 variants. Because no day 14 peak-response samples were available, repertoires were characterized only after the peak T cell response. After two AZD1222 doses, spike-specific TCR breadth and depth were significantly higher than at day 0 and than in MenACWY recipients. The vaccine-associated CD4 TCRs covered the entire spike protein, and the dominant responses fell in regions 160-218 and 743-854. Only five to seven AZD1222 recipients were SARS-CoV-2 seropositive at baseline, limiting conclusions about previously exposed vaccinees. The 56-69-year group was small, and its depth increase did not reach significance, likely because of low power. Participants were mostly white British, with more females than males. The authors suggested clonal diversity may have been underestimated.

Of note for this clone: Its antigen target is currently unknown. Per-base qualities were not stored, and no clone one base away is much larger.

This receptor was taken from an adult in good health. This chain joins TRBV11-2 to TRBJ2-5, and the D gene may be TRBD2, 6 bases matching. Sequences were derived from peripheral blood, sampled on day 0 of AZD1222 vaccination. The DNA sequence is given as TGTGCCAGCAGCCAAGTCACAGGAGCGGGTCACAAAGAGACCCAGTACTTC. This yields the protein CASSQVTGAGHKETQYF.